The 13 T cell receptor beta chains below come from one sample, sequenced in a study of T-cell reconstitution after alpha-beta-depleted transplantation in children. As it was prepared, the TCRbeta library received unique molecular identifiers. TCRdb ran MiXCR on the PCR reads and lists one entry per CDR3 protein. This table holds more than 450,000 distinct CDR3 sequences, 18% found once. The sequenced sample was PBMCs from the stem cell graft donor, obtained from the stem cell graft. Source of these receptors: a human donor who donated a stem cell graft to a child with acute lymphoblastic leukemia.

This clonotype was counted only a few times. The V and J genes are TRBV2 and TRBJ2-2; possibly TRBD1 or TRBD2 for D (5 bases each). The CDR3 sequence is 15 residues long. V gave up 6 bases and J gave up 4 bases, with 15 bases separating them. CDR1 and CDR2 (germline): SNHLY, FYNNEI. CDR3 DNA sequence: TGTGCCAGCAGGGGGGACCCTTCGGGCACCGGGGAGCTGTTTTTT. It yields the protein CASRGDPSGTGELFF.

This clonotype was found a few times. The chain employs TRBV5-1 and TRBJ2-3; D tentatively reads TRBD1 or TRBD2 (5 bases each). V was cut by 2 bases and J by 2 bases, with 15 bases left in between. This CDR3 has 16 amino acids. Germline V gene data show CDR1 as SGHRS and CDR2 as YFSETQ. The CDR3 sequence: CASSFLGTHPTDTQYF. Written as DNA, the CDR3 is TGCGCCAGCAGCTTCTTGGGGACGCATCCCACAGATACGCAGTATTTT.

The CDR3 loop is CASSLGLVPGYEQYF. Here the CDR3 DNA reads TGTGCCAGCAGCTTAGGTTTGGTACCGGGATACGAGCAGTACTTC. The rearrangement joins TRBV7-9 to TRBJ2-7; D might be TRBD2 (5 bases). The CDR3 covers 15 residues. Germline V gene sequence: CDR1 SEHNR, CDR2 FQNEAQ (reference sequence). Trimming removed 1 base at V and 4 bases at J, with 14 bases between.

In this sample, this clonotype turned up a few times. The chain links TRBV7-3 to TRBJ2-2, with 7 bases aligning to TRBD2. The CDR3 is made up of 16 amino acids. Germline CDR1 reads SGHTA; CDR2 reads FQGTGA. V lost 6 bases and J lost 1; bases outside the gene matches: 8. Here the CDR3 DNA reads TGTGCCAGCAGTTCTGGACTAGTGCTGAACACCGGGGAGCTGTTTTTT. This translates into CASSSGLVLNTGELFF.

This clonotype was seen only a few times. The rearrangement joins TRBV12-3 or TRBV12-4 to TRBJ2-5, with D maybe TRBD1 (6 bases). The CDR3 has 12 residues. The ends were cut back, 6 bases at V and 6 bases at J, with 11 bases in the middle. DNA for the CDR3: TGTGCCAGCAGCTCAGGGGTACAGACCCAGTACTTC. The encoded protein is CASSSGVQTQYF.

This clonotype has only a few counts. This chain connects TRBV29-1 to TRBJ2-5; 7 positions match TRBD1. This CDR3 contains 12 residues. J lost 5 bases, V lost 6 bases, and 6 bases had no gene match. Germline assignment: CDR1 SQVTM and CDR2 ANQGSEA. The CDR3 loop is CSVTGNSETQYF. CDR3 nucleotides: TGCAGCGTGACAGGGAACTCCGAGACCCAGTACTTC.

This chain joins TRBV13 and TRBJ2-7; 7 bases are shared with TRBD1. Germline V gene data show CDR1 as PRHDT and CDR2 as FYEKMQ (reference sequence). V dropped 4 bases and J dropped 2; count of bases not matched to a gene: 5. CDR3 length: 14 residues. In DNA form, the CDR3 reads TGTGCCAGCAGCTACCGGGACAGTCCCTACGAGCAGTACTTC. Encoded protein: CASSYRDSPYEQYF.

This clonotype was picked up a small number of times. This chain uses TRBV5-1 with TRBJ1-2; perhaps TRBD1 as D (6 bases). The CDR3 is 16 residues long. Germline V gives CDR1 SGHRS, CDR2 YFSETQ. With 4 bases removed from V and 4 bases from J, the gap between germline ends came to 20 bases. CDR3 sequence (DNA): TGCGCCAGCAGCCCGGCGGAATCCATAGGGGGCTATGGCTACACCTTC. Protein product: CASSPAESIGGYGYTF. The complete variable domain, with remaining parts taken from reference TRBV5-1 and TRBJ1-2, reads KAGVTQTPRYLIKTRGQQVTLSCSPISGHRSVSWYQQTPGQGLQFLFEYFSETQRNKGNFPGRFSGRQFSNSRSEMNVSTLELGDSALYLCASSPAESIGGYGYTFGSGTRLTVV.

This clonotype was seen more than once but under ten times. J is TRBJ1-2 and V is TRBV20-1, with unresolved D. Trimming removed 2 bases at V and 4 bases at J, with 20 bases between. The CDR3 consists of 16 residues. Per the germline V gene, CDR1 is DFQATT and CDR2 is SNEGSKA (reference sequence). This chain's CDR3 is CSARPTDGSYLYGYTF. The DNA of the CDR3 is TGCAGTGCTAGACCCACGGACGGATCGTATCTCTATGGCTACACCTTC.

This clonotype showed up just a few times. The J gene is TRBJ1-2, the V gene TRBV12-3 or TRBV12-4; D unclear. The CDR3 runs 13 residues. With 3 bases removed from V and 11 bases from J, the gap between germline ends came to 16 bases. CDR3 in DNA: TGTGCCAGCAGTTTTTTCGAGCCCCCAATGTACACCTTC. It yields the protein CASSFFEPPMYTF.

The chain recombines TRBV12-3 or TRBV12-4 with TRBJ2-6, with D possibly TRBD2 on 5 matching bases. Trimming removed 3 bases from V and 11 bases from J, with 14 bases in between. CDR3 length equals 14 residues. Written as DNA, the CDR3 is TGTGCCAGCAGTTTTAGTGGAGGAGTCGACGTCCTGACTTTC. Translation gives CASSFSGGVDVLTF.

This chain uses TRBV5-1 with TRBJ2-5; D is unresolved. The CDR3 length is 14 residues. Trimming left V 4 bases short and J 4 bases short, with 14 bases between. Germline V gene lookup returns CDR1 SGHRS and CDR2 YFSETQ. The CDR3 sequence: CASSVFGVGETQYF. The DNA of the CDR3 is TGCGCCAGCAGCGTGTTTGGGGTTGGAGAGACCCAGTACTTC.

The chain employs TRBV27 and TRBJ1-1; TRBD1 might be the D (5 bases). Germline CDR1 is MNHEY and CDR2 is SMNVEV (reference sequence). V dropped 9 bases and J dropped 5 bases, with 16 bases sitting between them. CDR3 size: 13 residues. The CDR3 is CASQDGAWTEAFF. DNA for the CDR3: TGTGCCAGTCAAGACGGGGCTTGGACTGAAGCTTTCTTT.